One sample yielded the 17 T cell receptor beta chains listed below, sequenced in a study of blood T cell repertoires in COVID-19. Here immunoSEQ multiplex PCR was the method, and the copy in TCRdb shows in-frame clones only, minus some. Of fewer than 450,000 clones detected, approximately 90% appear once; the ten largest clones hold 3% to 4%. Source material: peripheral blood. The receptors shown here come from a woman under 30 who had recovered from COVID-19.

The V and J genes are TRBV4-2 and TRBJ2-6; TRBD2 aligns across 8 bases. There are 19 residues in the CDR3. Germline V CDR1 and CDR2: LGHNA, YNFKEQ. The V gene end was trimmed by 3 bases and the J gene end by 0 bases; junction bases not matched to a gene: 10. The CDR3 DNA sequence: TGTGCCAGCAGCCAGACCTTTAGCGGGGTCAGCTCTGGGGCCAACGTCCTGACTTTC. Amino acid sequence: CASSQTFSGVSSGANVLTF.

The chain joins TRBV11-2 to TRBJ1-5, with D hard to call. This CDR3 is built from 15 residues. The germline CDR1 and CDR2 sequences are SGHAT and FQNNGV. Between the trimmed V and J ends, which lost 2 bases and 4 bases, there was a span of 12 bases. In DNA form, the CDR3 reads TGTGCCAGCAGCTTAAGTGGCGGAAGTAATCAGCCCCAGCATTTT. Amino acid sequence: CASSLSGGSNQPQHF.

This clone was seen a handful of times. The CDR3 DNA sequence: TGTGCCAGCAGCGTAGGGATACTAGCGGGAGGTACCGGGGAGCTGTTTTTT. Encoded protein: CASSVGILAGGTGELFF. V is TRBV9 and J is TRBJ2-2; 12 bases are a match to TRBD2. With V trimmed by 0 bases and J by 5 bases, 5 bases remained unmatched. Per germline, CDR1 SGDLS and CDR2 YYNGEE. The length of the CDR3 is 17 residues.

The chain is built from TRBV30 and TRBJ1-4; D perhaps matches TRBD1 (5 bases). The CDR3 consists of 13 residues. In germline, CDR1 is GTSNPN, CDR2 SVGIG (reference sequence). V was clipped by 1 base and J by 6 bases, with 9 bases between them. CDR3 sequence (DNA): TGTGCCTGGAGTGAATCCAGGGATGAAAAACTGTTTTTT. Protein: CAWSESRDEKLFF.

This rearrangement joins TRBV5-4 to TRBJ2-1, with a tentative D call TRBD2 (6 bases). Trimming shortened V by 3 bases and J by 0 bases, and 16 bases separated the two germline ends. CDR3 size: 17 residues. Germline V lookup: CDR1 SGHNT, CDR2 YYREEE (reference sequence). The CDR3: CASSWAGGMSSYNEQFF. CDR3 DNA sequence: TGTGCCAGCAGCTGGGCTGGCGGGATGAGCTCCTACAATGAGCAGTTCTTC.

This clone was counted once. The chain employs TRBV11-3 and TRBJ1-2; 9 nucleotides line up with TRBD1. The CDR3 length is 13 residues. The V and J ends lost 5 bases and 6 bases, in that order; junction bases with no gene match: 4. CDR1 is SGHNT, CDR2 YENEEA, per germline. DNA of the CDR3: TGTGCCAGCAGCCCCCGACAGGGGGATGGCTACACCTTC. Amino acid sequence: CASSPRQGDGYTF. The full variable domain, its missing parts supplied by reference TRBV11-3 and TRBJ1-2, is EAGVVQSPRYKIIEKKQPVAFWCNPISGHNTLYWYLQNLGQGPELLIRYENEEAVDDSQLPKDRFSAERLKGVDSTLKIQPAELGDSAVYLCASSPRQGDGYTFGSGTRLTVV.

This chain connects TRBV7-2 to TRBJ1-2, with D possibly TRBD1 on 5 matching bases. The germline V and J ends were trimmed by 3 bases and 5 bases, with 25 bases remaining between them. The CDR3 has 18 residues. CDR1 and CDR2 from the germline V gene are SGHTA and FQGNSA. The DNA for the CDR3 is TGTGCCAGCAGCTTTAGGCGAGTATTCGTCAGGGCACGATATGGCTACACCTTC. Translation gives CASSFRRVFVRARYGYTF.

This rearrangement joins TRBV3-1 (or the pseudogene TRBV3-2) to TRBJ2-1; D is ambiguous. Germline assignment: CDR1 LGHDT and CDR2 YNNKEL (reference sequence). The CDR3 has 12 amino acids. V gave up 2 bases and J gave up 9 bases, with 8 bases separating them. CDR3 region: CASSQKISEQFF. The CDR3 DNA reads TGTGCCAGCAGCCAAAAAATTAGTGAGCAGTTCTTC.

V usage is TRBV24-1 and J usage is TRBJ1-5; possibly TRBD1 for D (6 bases). Germline assignment: CDR1 KGHDR and CDR2 SFDVKD. Trimming left V 10 bases short and J 2 bases short, with 11 bases between. CDR3 length equals 13 residues. DNA of the CDR3: TGTGCCACATCGGGACAAGGCAATCAGCCCCAGCATTTT. Translated: CATSGQGNQPQHF.

The gene calls are TRBV6-4 and TRBJ2-1, with 9 nucleotides matching TRBD2. The CDR3 has 16 residues. Per germline, CDR1 MRHNA and CDR2 SNTAGT. Losses at the gene ends were 4 bases for V and 6 bases for J; bases not matched to a gene: 10. CDR3 DNA sequence: TGTGCCAGCAGTGGCAGCCGGACTAGCGTTGCCAATGAGCAGTTCTTC. Translation gives CASSGSRTSVANEQFF.

J is TRBJ1-1 and V is TRBV4-3; D remains unclear. The CDR3 has 17 residues. The V and J ends lost 0 bases and 1 base respectively, with 15 bases between them. Germline V lookup: CDR1 LGHNA, CDR2 YSLEER. CDR3 DNA: TGCGCCAGCAGCCAAGAAGTGGCGGGAGTAAAGAACACTGAAGCTTTCTTT. Amino acids: CASSQEVAGVKNTEAFF.

This sequence joins TRBV7-9 and TRBJ2-7; D gene uncertain. Germline CDR1 SEHNR, CDR2 FQNEAQ (reference sequence). The V and J ends lost 5 bases and 2 bases respectively, with 13 bases between them. The CDR3 is 14 residues long. The CDR3 reads CASSEAEWTYEQYV. CDR3 DNA: TGTGCCAGCAGCGAGGCGGAGTGGACCTACGAGCAGTACGTC.

V and J are TRBV7-9 and TRBJ2-1; TRBD1 matches 9 bases. The CDR3 runs 12 residues. CDR1 and CDR2 from the germline V gene are SEHNR and FQNEAQ (reference sequence). V shed 1 base, J shed 14 bases, and the junction held 3 bases outside the gene matches. The DNA of the CDR3 is TGTGCCAGCAGCTTAGGGGGACAGGGAAAGTTCTTC. Residues: CASSLGGQGKFF.

This chain uses TRBV2 with TRBJ1-2; possibly TRBD1 for D (5 bases). Per germline, CDR1 SNHLY and CDR2 FYNNEI. Trimming shortened V by 3 bases and J by 0 bases, and 11 bases separated the two germline ends. The length of the CDR3 is 15 residues. The CDR3 spells CASSENGGPNYGYTF. CDR3 DNA: TGTGCCAGCAGTGAGAACGGGGGTCCTAACTATGGCTACACCTTC.

The chain is built from TRBV7-6 and TRBJ1-2; 9 bases fit TRBD1. This CDR3 spans 14 amino acids. V lost 4 bases to trimming and J lost 8 bases; unmatched junction nucleotides: 8. CDR1 and CDR2 from the germline V gene are SGHVS and FNYEAQ. CDR3 loop: CASSSGQGREGYTF. CDR3 coding DNA: TGTGCCAGCAGCTCGGGACAGGGCAGAGAAGGCTACACCTTC.

The chain carries TRBV10-2 and TRBJ2-1; a possible D gene is TRBD2 (6 bases). Germline loops: CDR1 WSHSY, CDR2 SAAADI. The V end was cut by 4 bases, the J end by 7 bases, with 11 bases between. The CDR3 extends over 13 amino acids. The CDR3 loop reads CASSVGGRNEQFF. The CDR3, as DNA: TGCGCCAGCAGTGTCGGGGGACGAAATGAGCAGTTCTTC.

The genes are TRBV9 and TRBJ1-1; 7 bases are a match to TRBD1. Germline values: CDR1 SGDLS, CDR2 YYNGEE. V was pared by 0 bases and J by 4 bases, with 3 bases of the junction left unmatched. The CDR3 length is 14 residues. Written as DNA, the CDR3 is TGTGCCAGCAGCGTAGCTTCAGGGGGCACTGAAGCTTTCTTT. It yields the protein CASSVASGGTEAFF.